This is a list of T cell receptor beta chains from one sample in a study of T cells in Graves' hyperthyroidism and ophthalmopathy. TCRdb called the multiplex PCR reads again in MiXCR, with one record for every CDR3 protein. The sample lists roughly 500,000 distinct CDR3 sequences; around 45% were seen once. Specimen: peripheral blood or thyroid tissue (not recorded which). The receptors shown here come from an adult woman with Graves' disease, either hyperthyroidism or ophthalmopathy (not recorded which). CDR3s include the opening cysteine and the closing phenylalanine or tryptophan. The order of the fields is D gene, J gene, clone size, V gene, CDR3 protein, CDR3 DNA. The D gene is left open where the match is weak. Where a row states a size, it is once, few, many or the class of an expanded clone; other rows omit it.

D: NA
J: TRBJ2-2
size: few
V: TRBV9
CDR3: CASSVGPDGSGELFF
DNA: TGTGCCAGCAGCGTAGGTCCTGACGGGTCCGGGGAGCTGTTTTTT

D: TRBD1
J: TRBJ1-2
size: many
V: TRBV10-3
CDR3: CAISEGGQENYGYTF
DNA: TGTGCCATCAGTGAGGGGGGACAGGAGAACTATGGCTACACCTTC

D: NA
J: TRBJ2-7
size: many
V: TRBV10-3
CDR3: CATAPPQNTYEQYF
DNA: TGTGCCACCGCCCCTCCTCAAAATACCTACGAGCAGTACTTC

D: TRBD1
J: TRBJ2-3
size: once
V: TRBV5-1
CDR3: CASSPRDSSTDTQYF
DNA: TGCGCCAGCAGCCCCCGGGACAGCAGCACAGATACGCAGTATTTT

D: NA
J: TRBJ2-4
size: NA
V: TRBV9
CDR3: CASSMGHGNLAKNIQYF
DNA: TGTGCCAGCTCCATGGGCCACGGTAACTTAGCCAAAAACATTCAGTACTTC

D: TRBD1
J: TRBJ2-2
size: NA
V: TRBV7-2
CDR3: CASRGGGTGSTGELFF
DNA: TGTGCCAGCAGGGGAGGTGGGACAGGGTCCACCGGGGAGCTGTTTTTT

D: NA
J: TRBJ1-1
size: NA
V: TRBV15
CDR3: CATSSYQGADEAFF
DNA: TGTGCCACCAGCAGTTATCAGGGAGCGGACGAAGCTTTCTTT

D: NA
J: TRBJ1-1
size: NA
V: TRBV20-1
CDR3: CSARPTGKWNTEAFF
DNA: TGCAGTGCTAGACCTACAGGGAAGTGGAACACTGAAGCTTTCTTT

D: NA
J: TRBJ1-3
size: many
V: TRBV28
CDR3: CASSPTGVGNTIYF
DNA: TGTGCCAGCAGCCCGACAGGCGTCGGAAACACCATATATTTT

D: NA
J: TRBJ1-5
size: NA
V: TRBV20-1
CDR3: CSARDISNQPQHF
DNA: TGCAGTGCTAGAGATATTAGCAATCAGCCCCAGCATTTT

D: NA
J: TRBJ2-6
size: NA
V: TRBV2
CDR3: CASSPGQFLSGANVLTF
DNA: TGTGCCAGCAGTCCGGGTCAATTCCTATCTGGGGCCAACGTCCTGACTTTC

D: NA
J: TRBJ1-2
size: NA
V: TRBV28
CDR3: CASRESYLTTHYGYTF
DNA: TGTGCCAGCAGGGAGAGTTACCTCACCACACACTATGGCTACACCTTC

D: TRBD1
J: TRBJ1-3
size: many
V: TRBV29-1
CDR3: CSVEVPGQLRNTIYF
DNA: TGCAGCGTTGAAGTACCGGGACAGTTAAGAAACACCATATATTTT

D: NA
J: TRBJ2-5
size: NA
V: TRBV2
CDR3: CASRTLQETQYF
DNA: TGTGCCAGCCGGACTCTTCAAGAGACCCAGTACTTC

D: TRBD1
J: TRBJ1-5
size: NA
V: TRBV29-1
CDR3: CSLSGTGKPQHF
DNA: TGCAGCTTGAGCGGGACAGGAAAGCCCCAGCATTTT

D: TRBD2
J: TRBJ2-7
size: NA
V: TRBV20-1
CDR3: CSASSQLAGTWWEQYF
DNA: TGCAGTGCTAGTTCTCAGCTAGCGGGGACATGGTGGGAGCAGTACTTC

D: NA
J: TRBJ2-5
size: NA
V: TRBV7-2
CDR3: CASSSPGQPQYF
DNA: TGTGCCAGCAGCTCTCCCGGTCAGCCCCAGTACTTC

D: TRBD1
J: TRBJ1-2
size: many
V: TRBV7-9
CDR3: CASSLSIRQGNYGYTF
DNA: TGTGCCAGCAGTCTCTCAATTCGACAGGGAAACTATGGCTACACCTTC

D: TRBD1
J: TRBJ1-4
size: NA
V: TRBV28
CDR3: CASSRQGNGEKLFF
DNA: TGTGCCAGCAGTAGACAGGGCAACGGTGAAAAACTGTTTTTT

D: TRBD1
J: TRBJ2-5
size: few
V: TRBV10-3
CDR3: CAILGQGGMMETQYF
DNA: TGTGCCATCCTCGGACAGGGGGGGATGATGGAGACCCAGTACTTC

D: NA
J: TRBJ2-7
size: NA
V: TRBV10-2
CDR3: CATLLEVNEQYF
DNA: TGCGCCACTTTATTGGAGGTTAACGAGCAGTACTTC

D: NA
J: TRBJ2-6
size: many
V: TRBV4-1
CDR3: CASSQDAIYSGANVLTF
DNA: TGCGCCAGCAGCCAAGACGCGATTTACTCTGGGGCCAACGTCCTGACTTTC

D: TRBD1
J: TRBJ1-1
size: NA
V: TRBV19
CDR3: CASSIAGGTDTGEEAFF
DNA: TGTGCCAGTAGTATAGCAGGGGGTACGGACACCGGGGAGGAAGCTTTCTTT

D: TRBD1
J: TRBJ1-1
size: NA
V: TRBV5-1
CDR3: CASSSTGEGMAEAFF
DNA: TGCGCCAGCAGCTCGACAGGGGAGGGTATGGCTGAAGCTTTCTTT

D: NA
J: TRBJ2-1
size: NA
V: TRBV10-3
CDR3: CAISGRGASEQFF
DNA: TGTGCCATCAGTGGCCGGGGGGCGAGTGAGCAGTTCTTC

D: NA
J: TRBJ2-5
size: NA
V: TRBV6-1
CDR3: CASSEGSGPLRTQYF
DNA: TGTGCCAGCAGTGAGGGGAGCGGACCCCTCAGGACCCAGTACTTC

D: NA
J: TRBJ1-4
size: NA
V: TRBV11-2
CDR3: CASSFYKGGELFF
DNA: TGTGCCAGCAGCTTCTACAAGGGAGGTGAACTGTTTTTT

D: NA
J: TRBJ1-4
size: NA
V: TRBV7-2
CDR3: CASSLRQEGELFF
DNA: TGTGCCAGCAGCCTGCGACAGGAAGGTGAACTGTTTTTT

D: TRBD1
J: TRBJ1-1
size: many
V: TRBV24-1
CDR3: CATSDPGQGNTEAFF
DNA: TGTGCCACCAGTGATCCGGGACAGGGGAACACTGAAGCTTTCTTT

D: NA
J: TRBJ1-1
size: many
V: TRBV20-1
CDR3: CSAKMGSLVTEAFF
DNA: TGCAGTGCAAAGATGGGGTCTCTGGTCACTGAAGCTTTCTTT

D: NA
J: TRBJ1-2
size: NA
V: TRBV4-3
CDR3: CASSQQPGTEYGYTF
DNA: TGCGCCAGCAGCCAGCAACCCGGGACGGAATATGGCTACACCTTC

D: NA
J: TRBJ1-5
size: NA
V: TRBV19
CDR3: CASTTSGGRNQPQHF
DNA: TGTGCCAGTACCACGTCGGGCGGTAGGAATCAGCCCCAGCATTTT

D: TRBD2
J: TRBJ2-6
size: many
V: TRBV10-3
CDR3: CAGRGAGDSGANVLTF
DNA: TGTGCCGGAAGAGGAGCGGGGGACTCTGGGGCCAACGTCCTGACTTTC

D: NA
J: TRBJ1-1
size: NA
V: TRBV18
CDR3: CASSLDRHTEAFF
DNA: TGTGCCAGCTCACTGGACAGACACACTGAAGCTTTCTTT

D: NA
J: TRBJ2-4
size: NA
V: TRBV20-1
CDR3: CSARGPQGIGIQYF
DNA: TGCAGTGCTAGAGGTCCCCAGGGAATCGGCATTCAGTACTTC

D: NA
J: TRBJ1-4
size: many
V: TRBV5-1
CDR3: CASRPTGRVEEKLFF
DNA: TGCGCCAGCAGGCCGACGGGACGGGTAGAGGAAAAACTGTTTTTT

D: NA
J: TRBJ2-7
size: many
V: TRBV2
CDR3: CASSESLADNSEQYF
DNA: TGTGCCAGCAGTGAATCACTTGCGGATAATAGCGAGCAGTACTTC

D: TRBD1
J: TRBJ2-5
size: many
V: TRBV2
CDR3: CASLGTGEETQYF
DNA: TGTGCCAGCCTCGGGACAGGTGAAGAGACCCAGTACTTC

D: NA
J: TRBJ2-5
size: NA
V: TRBV15
CDR3: CAIPSDDSQEAQYF
DNA: TGTGCCATCCCTAGTGACGACAGCCAAGAGGCCCAGTACTTT

D: NA
J: TRBJ1-6
size: NA
V: TRBV13
CDR3: CASSLRQGKVSPLHF
DNA: TGTGCCAGCAGCTTACGGCAGGGGAAGGTTTCACCCCTCCACTTT

D: TRBD1
J: TRBJ2-5
size: NA
V: TRBV7-9
CDR3: CASSELLGQGEQETQYF
DNA: TGTGCCAGCAGCGAACTCCTGGGACAGGGTGAGCAAGAGACCCAGTACTTC

D: NA
J: TRBJ2-5
size: many
V: TRBV5-1
CDR3: CASSFSAMETQYF
DNA: TGCGCCAGCAGCTTCTCAGCGATGGAGACCCAGTACTTC

D: NA
J: TRBJ1-6
size: many
V: TRBV11-2
CDR3: CASSLVGQPNSPLHF
DNA: TGTGCCAGCAGCTTAGTCGGACAGCCCAATTCACCCCTCCACTTT

D: TRBD2
J: TRBJ2-2
size: NA
V: TRBV5-4
CDR3: CASSPRTRTGAGELFF
DNA: TGTGCCAGCAGCCCCAGGACTAGAACCGGGGCCGGGGAGCTGTTTTTT

D: NA
J: TRBJ2-7
size: NA
V: TRBV7-3
CDR3: CASSLKTDEQYF
DNA: TGTGCCAGCAGCCTTAAAACGGACGAGCAGTACTTC

D: NA
J: TRBJ2-7
size: once
V: TRBV15
CDR3: CATSRAPLSYEQYF
DNA: TGTGCCACCAGCAGAGCTCCTCTCTCCTACGAGCAGTACTTC